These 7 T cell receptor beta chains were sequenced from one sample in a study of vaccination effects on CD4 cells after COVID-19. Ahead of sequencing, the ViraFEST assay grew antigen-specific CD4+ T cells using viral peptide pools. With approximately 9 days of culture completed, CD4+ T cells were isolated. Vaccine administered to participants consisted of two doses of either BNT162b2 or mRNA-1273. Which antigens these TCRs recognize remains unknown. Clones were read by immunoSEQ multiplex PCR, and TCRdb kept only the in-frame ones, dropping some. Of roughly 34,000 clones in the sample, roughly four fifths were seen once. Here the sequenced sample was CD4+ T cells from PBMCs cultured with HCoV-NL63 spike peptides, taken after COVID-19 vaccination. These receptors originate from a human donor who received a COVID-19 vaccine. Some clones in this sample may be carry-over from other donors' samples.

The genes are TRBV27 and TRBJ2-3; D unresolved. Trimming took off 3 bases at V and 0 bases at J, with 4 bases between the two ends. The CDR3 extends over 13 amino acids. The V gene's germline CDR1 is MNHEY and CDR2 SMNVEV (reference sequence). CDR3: CASSFASTDTQYF. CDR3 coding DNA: TGTGCCAGCAGTTTTGCCAGCACAGATACGCAGTATTTT.

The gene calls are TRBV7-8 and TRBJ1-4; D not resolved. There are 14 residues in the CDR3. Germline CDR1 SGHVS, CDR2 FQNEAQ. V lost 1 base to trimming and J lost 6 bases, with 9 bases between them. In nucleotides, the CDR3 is TGTGCCAGCAGCTTAGGCGACACATATGAAAAACTGTTTTTT. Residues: CASSLGDTYEKLFF.

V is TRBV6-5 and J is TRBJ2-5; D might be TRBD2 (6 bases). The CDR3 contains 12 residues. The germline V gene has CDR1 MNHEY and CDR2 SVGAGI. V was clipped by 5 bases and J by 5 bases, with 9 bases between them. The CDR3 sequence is CASSPEGETQYF. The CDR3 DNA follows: TGTGCCAGCAGTCCGGAGGGGGAGACCCAGTACTTC.

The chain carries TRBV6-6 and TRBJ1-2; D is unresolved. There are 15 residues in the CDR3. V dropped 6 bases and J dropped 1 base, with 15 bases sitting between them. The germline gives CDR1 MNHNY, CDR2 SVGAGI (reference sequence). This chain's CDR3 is CASRDRPGVNYGYTF. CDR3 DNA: TGTGCCAGCAGGGATAGACCGGGAGTTAACTATGGCTACACCTTC.

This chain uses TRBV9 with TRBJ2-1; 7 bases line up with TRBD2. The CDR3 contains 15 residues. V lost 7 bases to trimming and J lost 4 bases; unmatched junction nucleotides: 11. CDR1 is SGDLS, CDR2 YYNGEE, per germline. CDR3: CASSRTGGGYNEQFF. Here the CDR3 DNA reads TGTGCCAGCTCCCGAACGGGGGGTGGTTACAATGAGCAGTTCTTC.

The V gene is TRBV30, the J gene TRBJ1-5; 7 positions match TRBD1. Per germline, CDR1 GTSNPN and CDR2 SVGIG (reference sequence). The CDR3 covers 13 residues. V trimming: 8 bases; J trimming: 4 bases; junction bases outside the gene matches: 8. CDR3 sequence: CAGETQGNQPQHF. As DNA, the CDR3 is TGTGCCGGTGAGACACAGGGGAATCAGCCCCAGCATTTT.

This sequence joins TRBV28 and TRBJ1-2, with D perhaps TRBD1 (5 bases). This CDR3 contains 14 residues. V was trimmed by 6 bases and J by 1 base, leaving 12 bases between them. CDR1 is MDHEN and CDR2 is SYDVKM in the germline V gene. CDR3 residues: CASRPGTVNYGYTF. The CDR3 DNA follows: TGTGCCAGCAGACCCGGGACGGTTAACTATGGCTACACCTTC.